These 25 T cell receptor beta chains originate from one sample sequenced in a study of cytomegalovirus exposure and HLA in healthy donors. Both 60 Vbeta primers and 13 Jbeta primers went into the PCR. Data came from immunoSEQ multiplex PCR; TCRdb stores just in-frame clones and leaves some out. Here the sample spans 90,000 to 150,000 clones, 80% being singletons. The source material was PBMCs. The receptor set was obtained from a man aged 50-60 years in good health and CMV-seronegative.

This chain uses TRBV28 with TRBJ2-3; no reliable D call. Germline CDR1 reads MDHEN; CDR2 reads SYDVKM. Trimming pared 3 bases from V and 4 bases from J, leaving 14 bases between. The length of the CDR3 is 15 residues. Here the CDR3 reads CASSFPPRRSDTQYF. CDR3 sequence (DNA): TGTGCCAGCAGTTTCCCACCCCGTCGGTCAGATACGCAGTATTTT.

The gene calls are TRBV2 and TRBJ1-1, with D perhaps matching TRBD1 (6 bases). V was pared by 4 bases and J by 2 bases, with 11 bases between. CDR1 SNHLY and CDR2 FYNNEI come from the germline V gene. This CDR3 comprises 14 residues. As DNA, the CDR3 is TGTGCCAGCAGTGTTGGACAGCAAAACACTGAAGCTTTCTTT. It specifies CASSVGQQNTEAFF.

The chain is built from TRBV28 and TRBJ1-1; D possibly corresponds to TRBD1 (5 bases). V lost 3 bases and J lost 5, with 13 bases in between. The CDR3 runs 14 residues. Germline assignment: CDR1 MDHEN and CDR2 SYDVKM. CDR3 nucleotides: TGTGCCAGCAGTTTTGGGGGGGTAAATACTGAAGCTTTCTTT. This translates into CASSFGGVNTEAFF.

The chain has TRBV5-1 and TRBJ2-1, with a weak D call TRBD1 (5 bases). Germline V gene lookup returns CDR1 SGHRS and CDR2 YFSETQ. Trimming took 5 bases from V and 0 from J, leaving 12 bases between them. The CDR3 totals 15 residues. The CDR3 is CASSLGQGSYNEQFF. The DNA of the CDR3 is TGCGCCAGCAGTCTTGGGCAGGGCTCCTACAATGAGCAGTTCTTC.

The genes are TRBV18 and TRBJ1-1; D is unresolved. CDR1 and CDR2 from the germline V gene are KGHSH and LQKENI. The CDR3 spans 15 residues. Trimming left V 3 bases short and J 1 base short, with 12 bases between. The CDR3 nucleotides are TGTGCCAGCTCACCTTACTCGGGTGAGAACACTGAAGCTTTCTTT. It encodes CASSPYSGENTEAFF. The entire variable domain, with the rest obtained from reference TRBV18 and TRBJ1-1, is as follows: NAGVMQNPRHLVRRRGQEARLRCSPMKGHSHVYWYRQLPEEGLKFMVYLQKENIIDESGMPKERFSAEFPKEGPSILRIQQVVRGDSAAYFCASSPYSGENTEAFFGQGTRLTVV.

The chain has TRBV4-3 and TRBJ2-2; tentatively, D is TRBD1 (6 bases). CDR3 size: 17 residues. The V gene lost 1 base and the J gene lost 0 bases, with 12 bases spanning the gap. CDR1 and CDR2 from the germline V gene are LGHNA and YSLEER. The CDR3 reads CASSQAYRDTNTGELFF. CDR3 coding DNA: TGCGCCAGCAGCCAAGCCTACAGGGATACGAACACCGGGGAGCTGTTTTTT.

CDR3 loop: CASKRTSLSRSNEQFF. The CDR3 nucleotides are TGTGCCAGCAAGAGGACATCCCTATCCAGGAGCAATGAGCAGTTCTTC. This chain links TRBV2 with TRBJ2-1, with D possibly matching TRBD1 (5 bases). V lost 7 bases and J 6 bases, leaving 22 bases between the germline ends. Germline lookup yields CDR1 SNHLY and CDR2 FYNNEI. There are 16 residues in the CDR3.

The chain has TRBV5-1 and TRBJ1-1; D is undetermined. The V end was cut by 0 bases, the J end by 1 base, with 7 bases between. The CDR3 loop spans 14 amino acids. Germline-derived CDR1 and CDR2 are SGHRS and YFSETQ. CDR3 in DNA: TGCGCCAGCAGCTTGGAACAAACGAACACTGAAGCTTTCTTT. This translates into CASSLEQTNTEAFF.

The chain joins TRBV18 to TRBJ2-1; D may be TRBD1 (6 bases). Germline lookup yields CDR1 KGHSH and CDR2 LQKENI. V lost 1 base and J lost 7, with 11 bases in between. This CDR3 is 14 amino acids long. CDR3 sequence: CASSPRGPRNEQFF. CDR3 DNA: TGTGCCAGCTCACCACGGGGGCCCCGAAATGAGCAGTTCTTC.

V and J are TRBV5-4 and TRBJ2-1; tentative D call: TRBD1 (5 bases). Germline CDR1 and CDR2: SGHNT and YYREEE (reference sequence). V dropped 0 bases and J dropped 8 bases, with 12 bases sitting between them. The CDR3 covers 14 residues. The CDR3 protein is CASSLGRDGDEQFF. DNA of the CDR3: TGTGCCAGCAGCTTGGGCAGGGATGGGGATGAGCAGTTCTTC. The whole variable domain, remainder taken from reference TRBV5-4 and TRBJ2-1, is ETGVTQSPTHLIKTRGQQVTLRCSSQSGHNTVSWYQQALGQGPQFIFQYYREEENGRGNFPPRFSGLQFPNYSSELNVNALELDDSALYLCASSLGRDGDEQFFGPGTRLTVL.

The chain uses TRBV10-3 and TRBJ2-6, with 8 bases lining up with TRBD1. Germline V gene sequence: CDR1 ENHRY, CDR2 SYGVKD. The CDR3 totals 17 residues. J lost 0 bases, V lost 6 bases, and 7 bases had no gene match. The CDR3 region is CAIRTGQAISGANVLTF. The CDR3 DNA is TGTGCCATCAGGACGGGACAGGCGATCTCTGGGGCCAACGTCCTGACTTTC.

The V call is TRBV7-6, the J call TRBJ2-7; 11 nucleotides agree with TRBD1. Germline CDR1 reads SGHVS; CDR2 reads FNYEAQ. This CDR3 contains 13 residues. V was pared by 3 bases and J by 6 bases, with 1 base of the junction left unmatched. The CDR3, as DNA: TGTGCCAGCAGCTTGGGACAGGGGGGCGAGCAGTACTTC. As protein: CASSLGQGGEQYF.

The chain employs TRBV7-2 and TRBJ2-5, with 8 bases fitting TRBD1. The junction had 8 bases not matched to a gene; V was cut back by 4 bases and J by 1 base. The CDR3 consists of 16 residues. Germline assignment: CDR1 SGHTA and CDR2 FQGNSA. Written as DNA, the CDR3 is TGTGCCAGCAGCTCCTTGCCCGACAGGGGCCAAGAGACCCAGTACTTC. It specifies CASSSLPDRGQETQYF.

This clone turned up a few times. The chain carries TRBV19 and TRBJ2-5; the match to TRBD1 covers 9 bases. V dropped 6 bases and J dropped 1; count of bases not matched to a gene: 6. Germline CDR1 is LNHDA and CDR2 is SQIVND (reference sequence). The CDR3 length is 15 residues. For the CDR3, the DNA is TGTGCCAGTAGGGGGACAGGGTGGACCCAAGAGACCCAGTACTTC. This gives the protein CASRGTGWTQETQYF.

V is TRBV4-3 and J is TRBJ2-1, with TRBD2 matching 7 bases. Germline loops: CDR1 LGHNA, CDR2 YSLEER. This CDR3 contains 16 residues. Losses at the gene ends were 0 bases for V and 2 bases for J; bases not matched to a gene: 4. The CDR3, as DNA: TGCGCCAGCAGCCAAGATCGAGGACTAGCCTACAATGAGCAGTTCTTC. The encoded protein is CASSQDRGLAYNEQFF.

The table lists this clone with a count of one. The chain joins TRBV28 to TRBJ2-3; 10 bases agree with TRBD1. The CDR3 consists of 17 residues. Germline lookup yields CDR1 MDHEN and CDR2 SYDVKM. Unmatched junction bases numbered 12, after V lost 6 bases and J lost 3 bases. CDR3: CASSLTRGQGWTDTQYF. CDR3 sequence (DNA): TGTGCCAGCAGCCTAACCCGGGGACAGGGGTGGACAGATACGCAGTATTTT.

This clone was seen a single time. V is TRBV4-3 and J is TRBJ2-1; TRBD2 is a possible D gene (5 bases). V lost 0 bases to trimming and J lost 4 bases, with 10 bases between them. Looked up from germline, CDR1 is LGHNA and CDR2 is YSLEER. The CDR3 spans 15 residues. CDR3 DNA sequence: TGCGCCAGCAGCCAAGACCACGGGGAATACAATGAGCAGTTCTTC. Its translation is CASSQDHGEYNEQFF.

The rearrangement links TRBV27 to TRBJ1-2, with D perhaps matching TRBD1 (6 bases). Trimming removed 4 bases from V and 5 bases from J, with 29 bases in between. The germline V gene encodes CDR1 MNHEY and CDR2 SMNVEV (reference sequence). This CDR3 is built from 19 residues. The CDR3 nucleotides are TGTGCCAGCAGTTCCACCCCGGGGGGGACATACGCTCTTCGGTATGGCTACACCTTC. Amino acids: CASSSTPGGTYALRYGYTF.

V usage is TRBV9 and J usage is TRBJ2-1; possibly TRBD1 for D (5 bases). V dropped 0 bases and J dropped 7 bases, with 14 bases sitting between them. CDR1 SGDLS and CDR2 YYNGEE come from the germline V gene. This CDR3 contains 15 residues. The CDR3 spells CASSVDVRGNNEQFF. The CDR3 DNA follows: TGTGCCAGCAGCGTAGATGTTAGGGGTAATAATGAGCAGTTCTTC.

The gene calls are TRBV10-3 and TRBJ1-1; possibly TRBD1 for D (6 bases). The CDR3 sequence is 14 residues long. Germline CDR1 is ENHRY and CDR2 is SYGVKD. Between the trimmed V and J ends, which lost 6 bases and 3 bases, there was a span of 14 bases. DNA of the CDR3: TGTGCCATCAGACCAGGACAGCAGGACACTGAAGCTTTCTTT. Protein sequence: CAIRPGQQDTEAFF.

A few counts support this clone. The V gene is TRBV4-1, the J gene TRBJ2-1; TRBD1 matches 7 bases. The CDR3 runs 13 residues. Germline values: CDR1 MGHRA, CDR2 YSYEKL. Trimming removed 4 bases from V and 7 bases from J; junction bases left unmatched: 4. CDR3 in DNA: TGCGCCAGCAGCCGAGGGGGCTGGAATGAGCAGTTCTTC. Protein sequence: CASSRGGWNEQFF.

In its sample, this clone was seen a few times. V and J are TRBV4-1 and TRBJ2-7; D perhaps matches TRBD2 (6 bases). V gave up 1 base and J gave up 11 bases, with 24 bases separating them. Germline CDR1 reads MGHRA; CDR2 reads YSYEKL. CDR3 length: 16 amino acids. The CDR3 loop is CASSQVPGLSAGEEYF. Here the CDR3 DNA reads TGCGCCAGCAGCCAAGTTCCGGGACTTTCGGCTGGGGAGGAGTACTTC.

This chain connects TRBV7-9 to TRBJ2-7, with 7 bases identical to TRBD1. Germline V gene data show CDR1 as SEHNR and CDR2 as FQNEAQ (reference sequence). Trimming removed 8 bases from V and 0 bases from J; junction bases left unmatched: 1. The CDR3 consists of 12 residues. CDR3 residues: CASGQVSYEQYF. The CDR3 coding sequence is TGTGCCAGCGGACAGGTCTCCTACGAGCAGTACTTC.

This chain uses TRBV5-6 with TRBJ2-2, with D perhaps TRBD2 (5 bases). The ends were cut back, 0 bases at V and 4 bases at J, with 19 bases in the middle. CDR3 length: 18 amino acids. Germline V lookup: CDR1 SGHDT, CDR2 YYEEEE. CDR3 sequence: CASSLGELRLLATGELFF. CDR3 DNA sequence: TGTGCCAGCAGCTTGGGAGAATTGAGACTATTAGCCACCGGGGAGCTGTTTTTT. The full variable domain, in which reference TRBV5-6 and TRBJ2-2 provide the parts outside the CDR3, is DAGVTQSPTHLIKTRGQQVTLRCSPKSGHDTVSWYQQALGQGPQFIFQYYEEEERQRGNFPDRFSGHQFPNYSSELNVNALLLGDSALYLCASSLGELRLLATGELFFGEGSRLTVL.

J is TRBJ1-6 and V is TRBV28; 10 bases match TRBD1. The V segment lost 8 bases and the J segment 6 bases; nucleotides outside the gene matches: 7. Germline values: CDR1 MDHEN, CDR2 SYDVKM. The CDR3 is made up of 15 amino acids. The CDR3 nucleotides read TGTGCCAGCGTTCCGGGACAGGGGTCTAATTCACCCCTCCACTTT. The encoded protein is CASVPGQGSNSPLHF.